This T cell receptor (beta chain) was sequenced in a study of cytomegalovirus exposure and HLA in healthy donors. V shed 6 bases, J shed 4 bases, and the junction held 8 bases outside the gene matches. The CDR3 sequence is 15 residues long. The germline CDR1 and CDR2 sequences are SGHAT and FQDESV (reference sequence). As regards this clone: Its antigen is still unknown.

Overall study findings and caveats: Roughly uniform sequencing depth across donors was assumed, possibly incorrectly. Equally common other TCR beta chains were less clonally expanded than HLA-associated ones, a later analysis found. In a later analysis, a missense DCLRE1C variant was linked to TCR beta V- and J-gene trimming.

Primers for the PCR totalled 60 Vbeta and 13 Jbeta. Profiling relied on immunoSEQ multiplex PCR, and the TCRdb table lists in-frame clones only, not all of them. The sample has some 140,000 clones, approximately 60% seen once. The chain links TRBV11-1 to TRBJ2-5, with 10 bases matching TRBD2. The material sequenced was PBMCs. The TCR sequence derives from a human donor in good health. Here the CDR3 reads CASSSLAGEGETQYF. CDR3 coding DNA: TGTGCCAGCAGTTCTCTAGCGGGAGAAGGAGAGACCCAGTACTTC.